This T cell receptor (beta chain) was sequenced in a study of T cell repertoires in cytomegalovirus infection. As for the study in general: Epitope selection comprised recently identified HLA-C-restricted CMV epitopes and well-studied HLA-B-restricted CMV epitopes. TCR beta signatures that were public indicated CMV infection and matching HLA type.

Of note for this clonotype: No antigen is known for it.

TCRdb recomputed calls from the reads with MiXCR, one row per CDR3 protein. The sample includes 350,000 to 400,000 distinct CDR3 sequences, just under 35% seen only once; the top ten take about 13%. This CDR3 has 15 amino acids. Trimming removed 3 bases from V and 2 bases from J; junction bases left unmatched: 6. The germline V gene has CDR1 GTSNPN and CDR2 SVGIG (reference sequence). The clonotype was recovered from a human donor in good health (CMV status not recorded). Some clones in this sample may be carry-over from other donors' samples. The chain recombines TRBV30 with TRBJ2-1; TRBD1 agrees at 8 bases. Here the sequenced sample was cultured PBMCs, taken from culture after CMV antigen stimulation. CDR3 region: CAWSPPDRAYNEQFF. In DNA form, the CDR3 reads TGTGCCTGGAGCCCACCGGACAGGGCCTACAATGAGCAGTTCTTC.